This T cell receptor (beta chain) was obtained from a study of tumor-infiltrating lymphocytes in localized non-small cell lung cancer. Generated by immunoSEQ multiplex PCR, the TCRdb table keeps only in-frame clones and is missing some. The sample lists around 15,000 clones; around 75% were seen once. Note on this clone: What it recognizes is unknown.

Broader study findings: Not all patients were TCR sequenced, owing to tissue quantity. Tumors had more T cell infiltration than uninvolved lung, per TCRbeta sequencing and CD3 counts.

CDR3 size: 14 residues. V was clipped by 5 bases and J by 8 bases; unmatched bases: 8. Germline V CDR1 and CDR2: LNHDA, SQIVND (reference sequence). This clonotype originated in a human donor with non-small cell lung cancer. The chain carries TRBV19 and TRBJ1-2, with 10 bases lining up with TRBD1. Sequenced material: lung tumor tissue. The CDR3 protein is CASSPGQGNEGYTF. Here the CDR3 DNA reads TGTGCCAGTAGTCCGGGACAGGGGAATGAGGGCTACACCTTC.